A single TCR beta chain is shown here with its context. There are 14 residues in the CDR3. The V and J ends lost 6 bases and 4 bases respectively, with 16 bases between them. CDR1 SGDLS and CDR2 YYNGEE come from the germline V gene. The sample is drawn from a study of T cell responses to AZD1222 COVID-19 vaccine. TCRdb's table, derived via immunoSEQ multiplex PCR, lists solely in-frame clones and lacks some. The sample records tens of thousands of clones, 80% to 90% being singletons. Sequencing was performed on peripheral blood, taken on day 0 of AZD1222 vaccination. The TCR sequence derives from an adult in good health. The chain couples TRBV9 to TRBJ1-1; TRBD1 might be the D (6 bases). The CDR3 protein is CASTRGLIPTEAFF. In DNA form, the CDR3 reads TGTGCCAGCACCAGGGGCCTCATCCCCACTGAAGCTTTCTTT.